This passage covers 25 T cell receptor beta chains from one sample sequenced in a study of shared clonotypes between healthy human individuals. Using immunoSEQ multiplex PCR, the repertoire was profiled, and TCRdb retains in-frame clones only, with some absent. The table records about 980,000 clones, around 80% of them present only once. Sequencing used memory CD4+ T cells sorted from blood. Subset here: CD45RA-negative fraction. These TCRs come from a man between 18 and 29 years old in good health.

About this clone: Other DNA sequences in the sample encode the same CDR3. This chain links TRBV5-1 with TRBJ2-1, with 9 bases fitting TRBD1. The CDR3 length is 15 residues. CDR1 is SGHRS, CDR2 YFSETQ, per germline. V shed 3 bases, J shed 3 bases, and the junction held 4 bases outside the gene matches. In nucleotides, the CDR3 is TGCGCCAGCAGCTCGGGACAGGGAAACTACAATGAGCAGTTCTTC. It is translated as CASSSGQGNYNEQFF.

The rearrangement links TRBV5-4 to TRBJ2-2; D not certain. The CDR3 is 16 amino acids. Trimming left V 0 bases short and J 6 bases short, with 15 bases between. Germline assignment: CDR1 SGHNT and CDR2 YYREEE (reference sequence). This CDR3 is CASSLANTVTPGELFF. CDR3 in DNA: TGTGCCAGCAGCTTGGCCAACACAGTCACACCCGGGGAGCTGTTTTTT. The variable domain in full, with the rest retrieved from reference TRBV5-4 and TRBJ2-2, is ETGVTQSPTHLIKTRGQQVTLRCSSQSGHNTVSWYQQALGQGPQFIFQYYREEENGRGNFPPRFSGLQFPNYSSELNVNALELDDSALYLCASSLANTVTPGELFFGEGSRLTVL.

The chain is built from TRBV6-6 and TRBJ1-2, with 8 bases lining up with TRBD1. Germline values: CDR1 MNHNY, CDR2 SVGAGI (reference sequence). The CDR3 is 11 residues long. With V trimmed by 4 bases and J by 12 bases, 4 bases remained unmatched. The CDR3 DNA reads TGTGCCAGCAGTTTAGGACAGGGAAACACCTTC. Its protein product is CASSLGQGNTF.

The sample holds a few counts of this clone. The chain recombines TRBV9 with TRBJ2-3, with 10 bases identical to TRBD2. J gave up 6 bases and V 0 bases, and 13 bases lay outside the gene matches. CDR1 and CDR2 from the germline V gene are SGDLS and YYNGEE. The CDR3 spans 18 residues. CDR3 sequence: CASSVGSQTAGGSDTQYF. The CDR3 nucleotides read TGTGCCAGCAGCGTAGGGAGCCAGACAGCGGGAGGGTCGGATACGCAGTATTTT.

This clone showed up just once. CDR3 sequence reads: CASSPQGGGYTF. The DNA for the CDR3 is TGTGCCAGCAGTCCACAGGGAGGGGGCTACACCTTC. The chain joins TRBV27 to TRBJ1-2; maybe TRBD1 (6 bases). The germline V gene has CDR1 MNHEY and CDR2 SMNVEV (reference sequence). Trimming left V 5 bases short and J 8 bases short, with 12 bases between. The CDR3 loop spans 12 amino acids.

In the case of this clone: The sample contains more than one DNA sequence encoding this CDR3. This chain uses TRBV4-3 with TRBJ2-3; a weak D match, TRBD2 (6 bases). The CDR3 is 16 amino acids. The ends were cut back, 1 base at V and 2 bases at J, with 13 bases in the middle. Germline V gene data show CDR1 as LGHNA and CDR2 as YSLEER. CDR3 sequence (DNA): TGCGCCAGCAGCCAAGGAGCACTAGCCCCCACAGATACGCAGTATTTT. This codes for CASSQGALAPTDTQYF.

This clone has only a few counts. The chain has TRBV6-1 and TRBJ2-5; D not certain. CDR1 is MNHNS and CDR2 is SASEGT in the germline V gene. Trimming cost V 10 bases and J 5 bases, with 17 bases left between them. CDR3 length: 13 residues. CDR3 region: CATRLPQEETQYF. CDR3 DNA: TGTGCCACCAGGCTCCCTCAGGAGGAGACCCAGTACTTC.

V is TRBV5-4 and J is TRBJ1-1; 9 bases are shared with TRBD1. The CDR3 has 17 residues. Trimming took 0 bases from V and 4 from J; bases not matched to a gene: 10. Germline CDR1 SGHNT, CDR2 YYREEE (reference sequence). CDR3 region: CASSLDRGQILGTEAFF. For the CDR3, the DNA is TGTGCCAGCAGCTTGGACAGGGGGCAGATTTTGGGCACTGAAGCTTTCTTT.

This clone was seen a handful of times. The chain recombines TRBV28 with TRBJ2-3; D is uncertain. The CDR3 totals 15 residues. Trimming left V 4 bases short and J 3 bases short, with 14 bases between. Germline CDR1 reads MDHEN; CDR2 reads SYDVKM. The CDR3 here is CASSSARMRTDTQYF. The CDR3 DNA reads TGTGCCAGCAGTTCGGCCAGAATGAGGACAGATACGCAGTATTTT.

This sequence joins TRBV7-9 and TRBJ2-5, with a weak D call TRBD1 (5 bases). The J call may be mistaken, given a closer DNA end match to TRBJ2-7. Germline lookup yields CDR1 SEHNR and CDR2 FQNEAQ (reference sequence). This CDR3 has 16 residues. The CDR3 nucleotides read TGTGCCAGCAGCTTAGAATATAGCTACAGGCCCTACGAGCAGTACTTC. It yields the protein CASSLEYSYRPYEQYF.

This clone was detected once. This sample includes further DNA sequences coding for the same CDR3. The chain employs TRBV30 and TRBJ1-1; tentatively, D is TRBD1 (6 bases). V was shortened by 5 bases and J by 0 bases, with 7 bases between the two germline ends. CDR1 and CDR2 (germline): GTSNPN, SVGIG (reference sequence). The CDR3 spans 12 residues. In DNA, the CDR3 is TGTGCCTGGCGGGACATGAACACTGAAGCTTTCTTT. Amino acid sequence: CAWRDMNTEAFF. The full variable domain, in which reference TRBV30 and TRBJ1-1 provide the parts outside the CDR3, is SQTIHQWPATLVQPVGSPLSLECTVEGTSNPNLYWYRQAAGRGLQLLFYSVGIGQISSEVPQNLSASRPQDRQFILSSKKLLLSDSGFYLCAWRDMNTEAFFGQGTRLTVV.

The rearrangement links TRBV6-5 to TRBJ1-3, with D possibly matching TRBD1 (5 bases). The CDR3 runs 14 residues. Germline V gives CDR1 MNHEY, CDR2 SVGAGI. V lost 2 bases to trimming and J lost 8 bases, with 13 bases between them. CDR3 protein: CASSYGILGDTIYF. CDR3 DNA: TGTGCCAGCAGTTACGGGATTCTGGGGGACACCATATATTTT.

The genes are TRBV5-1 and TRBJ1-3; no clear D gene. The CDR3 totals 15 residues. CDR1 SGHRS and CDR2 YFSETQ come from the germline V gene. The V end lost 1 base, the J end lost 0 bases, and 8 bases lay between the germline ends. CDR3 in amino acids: CASSLIPGSGNTIYF. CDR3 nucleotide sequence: TGCGCCAGCAGCTTGATCCCGGGCTCTGGAAACACCATATATTTT.

The CDR3 sequence is CASSLDRAGYGYTF. CDR3 nucleotide sequence: TGTGCCAGCAGCCTAGACAGGGCGGGCTATGGCTACACCTTC. The chain links TRBV5-4 to TRBJ1-2; 7 nucleotides match TRBD1. The ends lost 4 bases at V and 4 bases at J; junction bases unmatched: 7. There are 14 residues in the CDR3. Germline V gene data show CDR1 as SGHNT and CDR2 as YYREEE (reference sequence).

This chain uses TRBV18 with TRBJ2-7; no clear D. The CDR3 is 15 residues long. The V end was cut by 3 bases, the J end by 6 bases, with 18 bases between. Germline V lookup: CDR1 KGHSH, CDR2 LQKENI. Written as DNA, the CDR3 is TGTGCCAGCTCACCCCCGCTTTCGGTGCGCTCCGAGCAGTACTTC. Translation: CASSPPLSVRSEQYF. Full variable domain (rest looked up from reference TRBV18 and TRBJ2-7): NAGVMQNPRHLVRRRGQEARLRCSPMKGHSHVYWYRQLPEEGLKFMVYLQKENIIDESGMPKERFSAEFPKEGPSILRIQQVVRGDSAAYFCASSPPLSVRSEQYFGPGTRLTVT.

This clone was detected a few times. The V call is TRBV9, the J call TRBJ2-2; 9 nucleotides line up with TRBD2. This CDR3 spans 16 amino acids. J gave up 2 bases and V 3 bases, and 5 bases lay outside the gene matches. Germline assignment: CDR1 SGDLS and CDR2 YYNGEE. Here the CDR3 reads CASSAPGLANTGELFF. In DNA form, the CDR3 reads TGTGCCAGCAGCGCGCCGGGACTAGCTAACACCGGGGAGCTGTTTTTT.

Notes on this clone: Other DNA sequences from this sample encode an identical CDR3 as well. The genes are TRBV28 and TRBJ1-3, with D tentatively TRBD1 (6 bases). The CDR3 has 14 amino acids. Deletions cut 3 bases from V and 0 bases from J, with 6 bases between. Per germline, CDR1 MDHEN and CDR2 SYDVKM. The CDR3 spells CASSLTGSGNTIYF. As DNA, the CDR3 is TGTGCCAGCAGTTTGACAGGCTCTGGAAACACCATATATTTT.

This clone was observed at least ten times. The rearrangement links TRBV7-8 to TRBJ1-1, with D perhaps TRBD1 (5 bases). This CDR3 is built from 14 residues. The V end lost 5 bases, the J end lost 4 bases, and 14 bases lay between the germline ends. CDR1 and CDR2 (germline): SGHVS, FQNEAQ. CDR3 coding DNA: TGTGCCAGCAGCGCACAGGCGAGAGGCACTGAAGCTTTCTTT. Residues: CASSAQARGTEAFF.

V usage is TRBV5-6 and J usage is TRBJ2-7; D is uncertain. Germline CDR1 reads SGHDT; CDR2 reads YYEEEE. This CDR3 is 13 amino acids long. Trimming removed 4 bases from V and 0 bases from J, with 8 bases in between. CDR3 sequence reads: CASSRPSSYEQYF. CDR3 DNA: TGTGCCAGCAGCCGCCCTAGCTCCTACGAGCAGTACTTC. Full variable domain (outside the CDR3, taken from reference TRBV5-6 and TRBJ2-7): DAGVTQSPTHLIKTRGQQVTLRCSPKSGHDTVSWYQQALGQGPQFIFQYYEEEERQRGNFPDRFSGHQFPNYSSELNVNALLLGDSALYLCASSRPSSYEQYFGPGTRLTVT.

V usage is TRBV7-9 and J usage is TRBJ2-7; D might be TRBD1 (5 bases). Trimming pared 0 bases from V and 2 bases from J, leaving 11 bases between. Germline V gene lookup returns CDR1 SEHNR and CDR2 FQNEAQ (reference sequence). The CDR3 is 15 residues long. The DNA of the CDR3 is TGTGCCAGCAGCTTAGCAAGGGGTACCACCTACGAGCAGTACTTC. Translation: CASSLARGTTYEQYF.

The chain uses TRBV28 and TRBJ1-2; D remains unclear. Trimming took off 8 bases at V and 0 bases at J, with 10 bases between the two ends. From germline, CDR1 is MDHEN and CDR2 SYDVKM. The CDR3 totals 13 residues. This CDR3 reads CASHGPPNYGYTF. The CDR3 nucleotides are TGTGCCAGCCACGGACCACCTAACTATGGCTACACCTTC.

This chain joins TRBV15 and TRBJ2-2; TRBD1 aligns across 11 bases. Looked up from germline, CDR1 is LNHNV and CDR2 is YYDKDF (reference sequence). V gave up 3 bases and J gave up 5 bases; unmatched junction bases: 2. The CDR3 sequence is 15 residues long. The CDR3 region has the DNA TGTGCCACCAGCAGGGACAGGGGGCCGACCGGGGAGCTGTTTTTT. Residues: CATSRDRGPTGELFF.

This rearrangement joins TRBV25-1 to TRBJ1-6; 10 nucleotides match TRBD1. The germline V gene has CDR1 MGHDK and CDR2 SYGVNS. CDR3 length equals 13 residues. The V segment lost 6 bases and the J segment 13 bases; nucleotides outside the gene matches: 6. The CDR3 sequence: CASSRGTGAPLHF. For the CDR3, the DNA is TGTGCCAGCAGCCGAGGGACAGGGGCGCCCCTCCACTTT.

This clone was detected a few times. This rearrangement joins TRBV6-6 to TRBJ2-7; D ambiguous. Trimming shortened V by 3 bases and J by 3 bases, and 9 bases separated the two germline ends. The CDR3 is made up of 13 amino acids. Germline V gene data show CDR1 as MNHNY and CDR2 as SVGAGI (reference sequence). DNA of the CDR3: TGTGCCAGCAGTTATATGCAATTCTACGAGCAGTACTTC. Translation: CASSYMQFYEQYF.

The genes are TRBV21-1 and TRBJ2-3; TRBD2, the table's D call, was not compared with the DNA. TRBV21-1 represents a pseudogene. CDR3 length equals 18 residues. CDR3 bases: TGTGCCAGCAGCAAAGTGGGAACGGGACTCCAGAGCACAGATACGCAGTATTTT. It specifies CASSKVGTGLQSTDTQYF.